This TCR beta chain was profiled in a study of blood T cell repertoires in COVID-19. Across the study: Samples of COVID-19 (acute and convalescent) were obtained from the United States, Italy and Spain. PBMCs, B-cell-depleted T cells, or T cells were the source of the cDNA or gDNA that made up the material.

The germline gives CDR1 LGHDT, CDR2 YNNKEL (reference sequence). The length of the CDR3 is 17 residues. Trimming took 0 bases from V and 6 from J; bases not matched to a gene: 10. Under the authors' procedure: Amplification of reference gene primers was used by the study to estimate nucleated cell counts. The method was immunoSEQ multiplex PCR; TCRdb's version includes in-frame clones alone and lacks a portion of them. The V and J calls and clone size were taken over from that table, and D and trimming were inferred from the DNA. The sample shows roughly 97,000 clones, about nine tenths of them seen only once.

The source of this sequence is a man aged 55 to 69 with acute or convalescent COVID-19. The sequenced material came from peripheral blood. V and J are TRBV3-1 (or the pseudogene TRBV3-2) and TRBJ2-3; TRBD2 agrees at 9 bases. The CDR3 region has the DNA TGTGCCAGCAGCCAAGACCGAGCGCTAGCGGGGTGGGATACGCAGTATTTT. Its protein is CASSQDRALAGWDTQYF.